A single sample is the source of the 30 T cell receptor beta chains below, sequenced in a study of PD-1 blockade in classical Hodgkin lymphoma. Every patient experienced relapse after autologous stem cell transplantation, and brentuximab vedotin exposure varied. TCRdb keeps only in-frame clones here, not all; method: immunoSEQ multiplex PCR. The repertoire holds under 20,000 clones, with about 88% as singletons. Sequenced here: peripheral blood mononuclear cells (PBMCs), sampled at baseline. Receptors originate from a human donor with classical Hodgkin lymphoma.

The J gene is TRBJ2-7, the V gene TRBV28, with D tentatively TRBD2 (6 bases). V was pared by 4 bases and J by 5 bases, with 15 bases between. Looked up from germline, CDR1 is MDHEN and CDR2 is SYDVKM. CDR3 length: 14 residues. The CDR3 region has the DNA TGTGCCAGCAGTTCCCCTGGGACTCTGAACGAGCAGTACTTC. Translating it yields CASSSPGTLNEQYF.

This clone was picked up one time. The chain combines TRBV5-6 with TRBJ1-2; D may be TRBD1 (5 bases). Trimming stripped 3 bases from V and 6 bases from J, with 24 bases between. CDR3 length: 17 residues. CDR1 is SGHDT, CDR2 YYEEEE, per germline. CDR3 DNA sequence: TGTGCCAGCAGCTCCTCCAGCGGGGCGGGTATCCTCGATGGCTACACCTTC. Its protein product is CASSSSSGAGILDGYTF.

The V gene is TRBV28, the J gene TRBJ2-4; 7 nucleotides align to TRBD1. From germline, CDR1 is MDHEN and CDR2 SYDVKM. With V trimmed by 4 bases and J by 4 bases, 7 bases remained unmatched. This CDR3 contains 15 residues. The CDR3 sequence is CASSSRDSTKNIQYF. The CDR3 coding sequence is TGTGCCAGCAGTTCCCGGGACAGTACTAAAAACATTCAGTACTTC.

The chain uses TRBV4-3 and TRBJ1-1; a weak D match, TRBD1 (6 bases). The CDR3 is 15 residues long. CDR1 and CDR2 from the germline V gene are LGHNA and YSLEER. Trimming removed 1 base from V and 3 bases from J, with 12 bases in between. The chain's CDR3 is CASSQAVQGYTEAFF. As DNA, the CDR3 is TGCGCCAGCAGCCAAGCTGTGCAGGGGTACACTGAAGCTTTCTTT.

The chain is built from TRBV28 and TRBJ2-5, with D possibly being TRBD2 (5 bases). The CDR3 totals 13 residues. The V gene's germline CDR1 is MDHEN and CDR2 SYDVKM. V gave up 4 bases and J gave up 4 bases, with 10 bases separating them. The CDR3 loop is CASSSRAGETQYF. The CDR3 bases are TGTGCCAGCAGTTCGAGGGCCGGAGAGACCCAGTACTTC.

V is TRBV5-6 and J is TRBJ2-7, with D perhaps TRBD2 (6 bases). V was pared by 4 bases and J by 6 bases, with 8 bases between. Looked up from germline, CDR1 is SGHDT and CDR2 is YYEEEE. The CDR3 sequence is 11 residues long. CDR3 amino acids: CASSGGIEQYF. DNA for the CDR3: TGTGCCAGCAGCGGGGGGATCGAGCAGTACTTC. Full variable domain (rest looked up from reference TRBV5-6 and TRBJ2-7): DAGVTQSPTHLIKTRGQQVTLRCSPKSGHDTVSWYQQALGQGPQFIFQYYEEEERQRGNFPDRFSGHQFPNYSSELNVNALLLGDSALYLCASSGGIEQYFGPGTRLTVT.

This rearrangement joins TRBV5-1 to TRBJ2-3, with 12 positions matching TRBD1. Germline CDR1 reads SGHRS; CDR2 reads YFSETQ. J was trimmed by 5 bases and V by 1 base; bases with no gene match: 11. The CDR3 length is 18 residues. CDR3 loop: CASSLLLRDRGLGDTQYF. DNA for the CDR3: TGCGCCAGCAGCTTGTTACTCCGGGACAGGGGGCTGGGAGATACGCAGTATTTT.

CDR3 in DNA: TGTGCCAGCAGCTTAGGCTACAGGGGTGGGCAGCCCCAGCATTTT. It codes for CASSLGYRGGQPQHF. The chain combines TRBV13 with TRBJ1-5, with 7 positions matching TRBD1. The V segment lost 0 bases and the J segment 7 bases; nucleotides outside the gene matches: 6. The CDR3 runs 15 residues. Germline V gene data show CDR1 as PRHDT and CDR2 as FYEKMQ (reference sequence).

The chain recombines TRBV30 with TRBJ1-2, with D uncertain. There are 16 residues in the CDR3. V shed 1 base and J shed 4 bases, with 19 bases lying between them. Germline lookup yields CDR1 GTSNPN and CDR2 SVGIG (reference sequence). CDR3 DNA sequence: TGTGCCTGGAGTGATCCATTGGACCGATCAGTCTATGGCTACACCTTC. It codes for CAWSDPLDRSVYGYTF.

The chain uses TRBV27 and TRBJ2-4; D possibly matches TRBD1 or TRBD2 (5 bases each). The CDR3 runs 13 residues. The V end was cut by 6 bases, the J end by 6 bases, with 12 bases between. Germline assignment: CDR1 MNHEY and CDR2 SMNVEV (reference sequence). DNA of the CDR3: TGTGCCAGCAGGGCCGGGGCAACAAACATTCAGTACTTC. It codes for CASRAGATNIQYF.

The chain joins TRBV27 to TRBJ1-2, with D possibly being TRBD1 (5 bases). The length of the CDR3 is 14 residues. CDR1 is MNHEY and CDR2 is SMNVEV in the germline V gene (reference sequence). V was trimmed by 8 bases and J by 0 bases, leaving 13 bases between them. The CDR3 region is CASGKTGTNYGYTF. The DNA of the CDR3 is TGTGCCAGCGGTAAAACAGGAACTAACTATGGCTACACCTTC.

The genes are TRBV7-9 and TRBJ2-3; 12 bases align to TRBD2. The CDR3 is 16 amino acids. V lost 4 bases to trimming and J lost 5 bases; unmatched junction nucleotides: 7. Germline V gives CDR1 SEHNR, CDR2 FQNEAQ (reference sequence). The CDR3 spells CASSSTSGGTRDTQYF. Written as DNA, the CDR3 is TGTGCCAGCAGCTCGACTAGCGGGGGCACCAGAGATACGCAGTATTTT.

The CDR3 loop is CAWSSGGHYGYTF. The CDR3 DNA follows: TGTGCCTGGAGTTCCGGGGGCCACTATGGCTACACCTTC. The chain links TRBV30 to TRBJ1-2, with D possibly matching TRBD1 (6 bases). Between the trimmed V and J ends, which lost 2 bases and 3 bases, there was a span of 10 bases. The CDR3 totals 13 residues. CDR1 and CDR2 from the germline V gene are GTSNPN and SVGIG (reference sequence).

This clone showed up just once. J is TRBJ1-2 and V is TRBV2; D may be TRBD1 (5 bases). This CDR3 is built from 14 residues. From germline, CDR1 is SNHLY and CDR2 FYNNEI. V shed 6 bases and J shed 6 bases, with 17 bases lying between them. DNA for the CDR3: TGTGCCAGCAGGCCCCTTCAGGGAATGGATGGCTACACCTTC. Protein product: CASRPLQGMDGYTF.

The chain carries TRBV29-1 and TRBJ2-7; 8 nucleotides agree with TRBD1. Trimming removed 6 bases from V and 3 bases from J; junction bases left unmatched: 10. The V gene's germline CDR1 is SQVTM and CDR2 ANQGSEA. CDR3 length: 14 residues. The CDR3 nucleotides are TGCAGCGTCTCGGAGAGAGACAGGGGCTACGAGCAGTACTTC. This gives the protein CSVSERDRGYEQYF.

The V and J genes are TRBV11-2 and TRBJ2-1; D uncertain. The germline V and J ends were trimmed by 1 base and 7 bases, with 8 bases remaining between them. Germline V gene data show CDR1 as SGHAT and CDR2 as FQNNGV. CDR3 length: 13 residues. As DNA, the CDR3 is TGTGCCAGCAGCTTAGTGGCAGGTAATGAGCAGTTCTTC. This encodes CASSLVAGNEQFF.

The gene calls are TRBV28 and TRBJ2-2, with D hard to call. This CDR3 spans 15 amino acids. Trimming cost V 2 bases and J 2 bases, with 9 bases left between them. Germline V gives CDR1 MDHEN, CDR2 SYDVKM. The CDR3 here is CASSLGKHNTGELFF. CDR3 DNA: TGTGCCAGCAGTTTAGGAAAGCACAACACCGGGGAGCTGTTTTTT.

This clone was seen only a few times. This rearrangement joins TRBV9 to TRBJ1-4, with D unclear. This CDR3 contains 15 residues. The germline CDR1 and CDR2 sequences are SGDLS and YYNGEE. Trimming removed 4 bases from V and 2 bases from J, with 12 bases in between. This chain's CDR3 is CASSPTRVTNEKLFF. For the CDR3, the DNA is TGTGCCAGCAGCCCAACGCGGGTGACTAATGAAAAACTGTTTTTT.

CDR3 in amino acids: CASSIYGQGIRYIYTEAFF. The CDR3 DNA sequence: TGTGCCAGTAGTATCTATGGACAGGGGATCCGTTATATATACACTGAAGCTTTCTTT. The chain is built from TRBV19 and TRBJ1-1; 9 bases are shared with TRBD1. J gave up 3 bases and V 3 bases, and 17 bases lay outside the gene matches. This CDR3 has 19 residues. From germline, CDR1 is LNHDA and CDR2 SQIVND (reference sequence).

The chain combines TRBV19 with TRBJ2-7; 8 bases align to TRBD1. CDR1 is LNHDA and CDR2 is SQIVND in the germline V gene (reference sequence). CDR3 size: 15 residues. With 3 bases clipped from V and 3 bases from J, the junction kept 7 bases outside the gene matches. CDR3 amino acids: CASSIKSRGLYEQYF. The CDR3 nucleotides read TGTGCCAGTAGTATTAAGTCCAGGGGGCTCTACGAGCAGTACTTC.

About this clone: The sample has other DNA sequences that encode this CDR3 too. CDR3 region: CATSRGGTGSYEQYF. CDR3 nucleotides: TGTGCCACCAGCAGAGGTGGGACAGGCTCCTACGAGCAGTACTTC. This chain uses TRBV15 with TRBJ2-7, with TRBD1 matching 8 bases. V shed 1 base and J 0 bases; nucleotides not matched to a gene: 2. Germline assignment: CDR1 LNHNV and CDR2 YYDKDF (reference sequence). The CDR3 is 15 amino acids.

The chain is built from TRBV13 and TRBJ2-7; 8 nucleotides align to TRBD1. The junction had 15 bases not matched to a gene; V was cut back by 6 bases and J by 5 bases. The CDR3 spans 16 residues. Germline CDR1 PRHDT, CDR2 FYEKMQ (reference sequence). The CDR3 here is CASSLTLDLGQDEQYF. The DNA of the CDR3 is TGTGCCAGCAGTCTTACTCTAGACCTGGGACAGGACGAGCAGTACTTC. The full variable domain, in which reference TRBV13 and TRBJ2-7 provide the parts outside the CDR3, is AAGVIQSPRHLIKEKRETATLKCYPIPRHDTVYWYQQGPGQDPQFLISFYEKMQSDKGSIPDRFSAQQFSDYHSELNMSSLELGDSALYFCASSLTLDLGQDEQYFGPGTRLTVT.

This chain connects TRBV4-2 to TRBJ2-1, with a tentative D call TRBD2 (5 bases). Trimming took off 0 bases at V and 5 bases at J, with 17 bases between the two ends. This CDR3 contains 17 residues. Germline values: CDR1 LGHNA, CDR2 YNFKEQ. The CDR3 nucleotides read TGTGCCAGCAGCCAAGATAGAGTAAGAGGGCTCAACAATGAGCAGTTCTTC. It codes for CASSQDRVRGLNNEQFF.

This clone was counted once. This sequence joins TRBV28 and TRBJ1-4; a weak D match, TRBD1 (6 bases). V lost 5 bases and J lost 10, with 20 bases in between. The CDR3 contains 15 residues. Germline V gene data show CDR1 as MDHEN and CDR2 as SYDVKM. The CDR3 protein is CASSLLTPPRGKLFF. In nucleotides, the CDR3 is TGTGCCAGCAGTCTCCTCACACCACCCAGGGGAAAACTGTTTTTT.

This clone was observed a handful of times. The DNA of the CDR3 is TGTGCCAGTACTTGGGTTCGCGGAAACGATCAGCCCCAGCATTTT. As protein: CASTWVRGNDQPQHF. The chain joins TRBV19 to TRBJ1-5, with D unclear. The length of the CDR3 is 15 residues. V gave up 7 bases and J gave up 5 bases, with 18 bases separating them. Looked up from germline, CDR1 is LNHDA and CDR2 is SQIVND (reference sequence).

The genes are TRBV11-2 and TRBJ2-5; 8 bases line up with TRBD2. Germline CDR1 is SGHAT and CDR2 is FQNNGV. With 5 bases clipped from V and 5 bases from J, the junction kept 10 bases outside the gene matches. The CDR3 runs to 15 residues. CDR3 sequence reads: CASSQVAGGRETQYF. Here the CDR3 DNA reads TGTGCCAGCAGCCAGGTGGCGGGGGGTAGGGAGACCCAGTACTTC.

This clone was detected only once. This chain uses TRBV19 with TRBJ1-5; 9 positions agree with TRBD1. The trim removed 5 bases at V and 2 bases at J, leaving 10 bases unmatched. Germline-derived CDR1 and CDR2 are LNHDA and SQIVND (reference sequence). This CDR3 is built from 17 residues. CDR3 sequence: CASSRSTGGLGNQPQHF. DNA for the CDR3: TGTGCCAGTAGTCGCTCGACAGGGGGTCTTGGCAATCAGCCCCAGCATTTT.

CDR3 in DNA: TGCGCCAGCAGCTTTGAGCGGGACTACGAGCAGTACTTC. Translated, it gives CASSFERDYEQYF. The chain links TRBV5-1 to TRBJ2-7, with TRBD2 matching over 7 bases. The CDR3 totals 13 residues. Trimming took 2 bases from V and 3 from J; bases not matched to a gene: 2. In germline, CDR1 is SGHRS, CDR2 YFSETQ.

The chain recombines TRBV4-3 with TRBJ2-3, with TRBD2 matching over 10 bases. Per the germline V gene, CDR1 is LGHNA and CDR2 is YSLEER. The CDR3 totals 14 residues. V trimming: 6 bases; J trimming: 9 bases; junction bases outside the gene matches: 9. The CDR3 bases are TGCGCCAGCAGAACAAGCGGGGGGGCCTCGACGCAGTATTTT. It specifies CASRTSGGASTQYF.

This rearrangement joins TRBV5-1 to TRBJ2-1; no reliable D call. The CDR3 covers 13 residues. V was cut by 3 bases and J by 5 bases, with 9 bases left in between. Germline loops: CDR1 SGHRS, CDR2 YFSETQ. CDR3 in amino acids: CASSYGRDNEQFF. The CDR3 DNA follows: TGCGCCAGCAGCTACGGACGGGACAATGAGCAGTTCTTC.